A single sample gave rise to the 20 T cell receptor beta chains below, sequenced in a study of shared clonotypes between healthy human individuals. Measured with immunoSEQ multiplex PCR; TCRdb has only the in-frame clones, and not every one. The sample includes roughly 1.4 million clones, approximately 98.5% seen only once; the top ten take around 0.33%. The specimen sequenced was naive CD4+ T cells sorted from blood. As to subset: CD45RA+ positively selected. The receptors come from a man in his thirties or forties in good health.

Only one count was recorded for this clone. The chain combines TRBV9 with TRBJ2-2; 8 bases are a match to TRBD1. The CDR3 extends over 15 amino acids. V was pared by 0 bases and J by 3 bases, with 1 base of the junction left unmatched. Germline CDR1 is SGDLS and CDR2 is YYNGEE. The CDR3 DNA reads TGTGCCAGCAGCGTAGCGGGACAGGACACCGGGGAGCTGTTTTTT. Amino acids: CASSVAGQDTGELFF.

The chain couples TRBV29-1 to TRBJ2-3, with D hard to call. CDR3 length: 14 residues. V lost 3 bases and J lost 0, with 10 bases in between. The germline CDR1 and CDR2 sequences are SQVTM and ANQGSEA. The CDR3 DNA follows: TGCAGCGTTGATGGATCCGCGAGCACAGATACGCAGTATTTT. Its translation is CSVDGSASTDTQYF.

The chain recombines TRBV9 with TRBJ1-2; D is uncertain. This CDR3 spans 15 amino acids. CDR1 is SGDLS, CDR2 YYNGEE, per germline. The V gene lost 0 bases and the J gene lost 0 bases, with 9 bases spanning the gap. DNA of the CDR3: TGTGCCAGCAGCGTAGAAGAGAATGCTAACTATGGCTACACCTTC. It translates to CASSVEENANYGYTF.

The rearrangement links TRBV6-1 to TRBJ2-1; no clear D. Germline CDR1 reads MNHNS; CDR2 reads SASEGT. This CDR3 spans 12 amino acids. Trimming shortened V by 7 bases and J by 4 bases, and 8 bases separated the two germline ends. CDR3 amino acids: CASNLGYNEQFF. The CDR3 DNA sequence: TGTGCCAGCAACCTAGGGTACAATGAGCAGTTCTTC.

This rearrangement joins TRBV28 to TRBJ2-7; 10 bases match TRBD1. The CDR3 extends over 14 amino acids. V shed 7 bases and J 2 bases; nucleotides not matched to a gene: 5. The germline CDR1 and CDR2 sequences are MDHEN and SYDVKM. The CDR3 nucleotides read TGTGCCAGCATCTCGGGGACAGGGGCCTACGAGCAGTACTTC. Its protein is CASISGTGAYEQYF.

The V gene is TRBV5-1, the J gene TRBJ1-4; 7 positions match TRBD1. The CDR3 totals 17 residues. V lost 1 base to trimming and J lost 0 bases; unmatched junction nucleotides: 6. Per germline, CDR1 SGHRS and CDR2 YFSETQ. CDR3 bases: TGCGCCAGCAGCTTGTCAGAAGGGACAGCAACTAATGAAAAACTGTTTTTT. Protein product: CASSLSEGTATNEKLFF.

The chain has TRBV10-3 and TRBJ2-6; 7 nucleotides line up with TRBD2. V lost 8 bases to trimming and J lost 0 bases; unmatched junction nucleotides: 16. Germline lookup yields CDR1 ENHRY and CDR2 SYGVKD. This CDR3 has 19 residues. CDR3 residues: CAIGTGGSPLRSGANVLTF. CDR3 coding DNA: TGTGCCATCGGTACCGGCGGGAGCCCCCTTCGCTCTGGGGCCAACGTCCTGACTTTC.

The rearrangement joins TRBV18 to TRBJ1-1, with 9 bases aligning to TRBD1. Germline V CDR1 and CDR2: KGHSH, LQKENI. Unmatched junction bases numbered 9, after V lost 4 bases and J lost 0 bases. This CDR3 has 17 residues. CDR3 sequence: CASSLLQGAGMNTEAFF. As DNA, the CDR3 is TGTGCCAGCTCACTTTTACAGGGGGCAGGGATGAACACTGAAGCTTTCTTT.

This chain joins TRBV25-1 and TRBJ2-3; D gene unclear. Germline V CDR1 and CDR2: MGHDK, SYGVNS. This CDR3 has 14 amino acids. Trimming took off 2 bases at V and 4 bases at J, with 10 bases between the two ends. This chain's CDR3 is CASSERNSPDTQYF. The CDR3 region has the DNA TGTGCCAGCAGTGAACGGAACAGCCCAGATACGCAGTATTTT.

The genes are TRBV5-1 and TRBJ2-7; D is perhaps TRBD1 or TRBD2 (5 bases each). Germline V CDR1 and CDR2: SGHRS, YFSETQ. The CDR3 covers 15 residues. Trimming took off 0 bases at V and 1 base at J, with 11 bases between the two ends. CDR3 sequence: CASSLGGPQSYEQYF. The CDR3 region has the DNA TGCGCCAGCAGCTTGGGGGGACCACAGTCCTACGAGCAGTACTTC.

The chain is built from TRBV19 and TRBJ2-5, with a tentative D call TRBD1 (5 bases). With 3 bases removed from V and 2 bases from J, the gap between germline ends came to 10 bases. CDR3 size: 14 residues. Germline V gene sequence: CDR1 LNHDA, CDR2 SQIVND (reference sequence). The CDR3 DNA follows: TGTGCCAGTAGTATGGGTCCAGGGCAAGAGACCCAGTACTTC. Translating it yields CASSMGPGQETQYF.

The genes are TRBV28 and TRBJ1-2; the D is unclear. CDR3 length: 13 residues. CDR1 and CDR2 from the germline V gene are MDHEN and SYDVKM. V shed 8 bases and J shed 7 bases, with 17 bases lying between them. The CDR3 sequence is CASLAPWITGYTF. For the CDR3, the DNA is TGTGCCAGCCTCGCACCGTGGATCACTGGCTACACCTTC.

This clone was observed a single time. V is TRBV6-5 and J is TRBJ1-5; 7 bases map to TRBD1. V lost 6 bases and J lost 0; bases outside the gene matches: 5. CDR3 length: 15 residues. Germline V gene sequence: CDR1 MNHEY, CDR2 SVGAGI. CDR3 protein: CASSRGQHSNQPQHF. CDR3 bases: TGTGCCAGCAGCAGGGGACAGCATAGCAATCAGCCCCAGCATTTT.

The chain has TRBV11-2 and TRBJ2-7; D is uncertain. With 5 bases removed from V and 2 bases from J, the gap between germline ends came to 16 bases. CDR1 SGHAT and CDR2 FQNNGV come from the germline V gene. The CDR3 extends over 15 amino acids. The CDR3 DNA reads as TGTGCCAGCAGCCCCTCCTCATCGCAAGCCTACGAGCAGTACTTC. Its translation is CASSPSSSQAYEQYF. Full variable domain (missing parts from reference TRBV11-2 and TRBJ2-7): EAGVAQSPRYKIIEKRQSVAFWCNPISGHATLYWYQQILGQGPKLLIQFQNNGVVDDSQLPKDRFSAERLKGVDSTLKIQPAKLEDSAVYLCASSPSSSQAYEQYFGPGTRLTVT.

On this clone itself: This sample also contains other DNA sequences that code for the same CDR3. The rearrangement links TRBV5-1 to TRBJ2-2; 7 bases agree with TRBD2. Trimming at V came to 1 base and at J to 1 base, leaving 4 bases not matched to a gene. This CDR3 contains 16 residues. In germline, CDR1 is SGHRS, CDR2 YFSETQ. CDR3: CASSLRLAENTGELFF. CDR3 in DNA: TGCGCCAGCAGCTTGAGGCTAGCGGAGAACACCGGGGAGCTGTTTTTT.

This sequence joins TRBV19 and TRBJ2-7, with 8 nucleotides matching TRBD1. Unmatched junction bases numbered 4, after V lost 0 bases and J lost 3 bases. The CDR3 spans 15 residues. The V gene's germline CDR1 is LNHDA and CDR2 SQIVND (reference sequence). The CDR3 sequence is CASSIEGTGLYEQYF. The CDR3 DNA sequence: TGTGCCAGTAGTATAGAAGGGACAGGACTCTACGAGCAGTACTTC.

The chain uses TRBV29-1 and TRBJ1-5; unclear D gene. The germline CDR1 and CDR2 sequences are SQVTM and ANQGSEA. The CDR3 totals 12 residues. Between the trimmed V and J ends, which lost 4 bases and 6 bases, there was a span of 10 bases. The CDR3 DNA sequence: TGCAGCGTTGCCAACCTGGGTCAGCCCCAGCATTTT. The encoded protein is CSVANLGQPQHF.

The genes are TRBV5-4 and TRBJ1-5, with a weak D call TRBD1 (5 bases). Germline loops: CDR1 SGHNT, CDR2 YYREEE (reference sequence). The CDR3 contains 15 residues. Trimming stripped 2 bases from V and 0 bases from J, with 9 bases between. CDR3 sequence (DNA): TGTGCCAGCAGCTTTGGAGGGGATAGCAATCAGCCCCAGCATTTT. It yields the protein CASSFGGDSNQPQHF.

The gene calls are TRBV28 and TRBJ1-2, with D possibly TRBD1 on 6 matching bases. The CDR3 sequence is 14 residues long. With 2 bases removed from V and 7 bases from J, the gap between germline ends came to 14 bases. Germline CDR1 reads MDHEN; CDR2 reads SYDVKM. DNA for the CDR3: TGTGCCAGCAGTTTAAACGCAGGGGCGGCTGGCTACACCTTC. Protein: CASSLNAGAAGYTF.

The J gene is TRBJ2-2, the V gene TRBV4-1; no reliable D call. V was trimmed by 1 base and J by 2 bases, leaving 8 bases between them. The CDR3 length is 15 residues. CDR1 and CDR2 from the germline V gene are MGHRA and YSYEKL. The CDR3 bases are TGCGCCAGCAGCCAAGTACGGCGAAACACCGGGGAGCTGTTTTTT. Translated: CASSQVRRNTGELFF.